This T cell receptor beta chain derives from a study of blood T cell repertoires in COVID-19. Among Cohort 3 donors, those recovered had two negative PCRs, clearance, or symptom resolution. The CDR3 loop spans 13 amino acids. V shed 6 bases, J shed 4 bases, and the junction held 4 bases outside the gene matches. Per the germline V gene, CDR1 is SGHVS and CDR2 is FQNEAQ. Assay: immunoSEQ multiplex PCR; the TCRdb copy retains only in-frame clones and omits some. The sample contains about 310,000 clones, approximately 90% of which appear only once. The chain combines TRBV7-8 with TRBJ1-1; 8 bases match TRBD1. The specimen was PBMCs or T cells enriched from blood (not recorded which). This clonotype originated in a woman aged 40 to 50 who had recovered from COVID-19. This chain's CDR3 is CASRIGQGTEAFF. CDR3 nucleotide sequence: TGTGCCAGCAGAATAGGACAGGGCACTGAAGCTTTCTTT.